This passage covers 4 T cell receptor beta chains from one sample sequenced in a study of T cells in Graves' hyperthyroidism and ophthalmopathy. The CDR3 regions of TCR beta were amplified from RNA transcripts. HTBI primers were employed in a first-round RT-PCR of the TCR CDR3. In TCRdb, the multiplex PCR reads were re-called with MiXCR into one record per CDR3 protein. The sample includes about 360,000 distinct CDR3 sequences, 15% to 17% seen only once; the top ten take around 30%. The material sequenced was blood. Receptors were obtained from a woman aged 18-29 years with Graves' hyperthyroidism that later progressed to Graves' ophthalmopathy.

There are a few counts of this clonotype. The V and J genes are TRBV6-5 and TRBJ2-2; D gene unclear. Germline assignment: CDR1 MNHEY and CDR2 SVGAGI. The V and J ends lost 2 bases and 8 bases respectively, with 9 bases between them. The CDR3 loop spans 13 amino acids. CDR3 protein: CASSYRRSGELFF. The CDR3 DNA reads TGTGCCAGCAGTTACCGACGTTCAGGGGAGCTGTTTTTT.

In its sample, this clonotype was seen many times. The CDR3 bases are TGTGCCAGCAGTTACTCGGCCTCGAATGCGTTAACCTACGAGCAGTACTTC. Protein: CASSYSASNALTYEQYF. The chain joins TRBV6-5 to TRBJ2-7; D is uncertain. V dropped 0 bases and J dropped 2 bases, with 17 bases sitting between them. This CDR3 is 17 amino acids long. Germline assignment: CDR1 MNHEY and CDR2 SVGAGI.

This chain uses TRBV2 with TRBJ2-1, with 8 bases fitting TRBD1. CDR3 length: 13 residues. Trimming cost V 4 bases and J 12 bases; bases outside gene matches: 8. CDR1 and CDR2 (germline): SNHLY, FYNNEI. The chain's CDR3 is CASSGQGAGGQFF. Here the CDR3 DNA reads TGTGCCAGCAGTGGCCAGGGGGCTGGTGGGCAGTTCTTC.

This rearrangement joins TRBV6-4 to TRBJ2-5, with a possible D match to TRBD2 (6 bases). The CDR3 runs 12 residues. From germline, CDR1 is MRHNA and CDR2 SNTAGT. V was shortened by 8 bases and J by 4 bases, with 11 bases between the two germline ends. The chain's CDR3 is CASGGLGETQYF. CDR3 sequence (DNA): TGTGCCAGCGGGGGACTTGGAGAGACCCAGTACTTC.